The 28 T cell receptor beta chains below come from one sample, sequenced in a study of cytotoxic CD8 clonotypes in ibrutinib-treated CLL (dated by TCRdb to the early 2020s). The time point label on this specimen signifies: progressive disease on ibrutinib. The library was made by the immunoSEQ multiplex PCR assay. TCRdb retrieved this table from immuneACCESS and kept in-frame rearrangements only. Not all clones are present; in checked studies, unresolved V genes account for under half, and no reason is known for the remainder. For this sample there are about 11,000 clones; 70% to 80% appear just once. 16% of the sample belongs to the ten largest clones. Sequencing was performed on PBMCs, taken at disease progression, from a patient treated with ibrutinib. The receptors were gathered from a human donor with chronic lymphocytic leukemia.

This CDR3 is CATSRDRAGSSYGYTF. The CDR3, as DNA: TGTGCCACCAGCAGAGATCGGGCAGGCAGTAGCTATGGCTACACCTTC. The chain joins TRBV15 to TRBJ1-2; no clear D. The V gene's germline CDR1 is LNHNV and CDR2 YYDKDF (reference sequence). V was trimmed by 0 bases and J by 4 bases, leaving 15 bases between them. CDR3 length: 16 amino acids.

The rearrangement links TRBV2 to TRBJ2-5; no definite D call. With 5 bases removed from V and 5 bases from J, the gap between germline ends came to 18 bases. CDR3 length: 15 residues. The germline CDR1 and CDR2 sequences are SNHLY and FYNNEI. The CDR3 sequence: CASSYEKRDAETQYF. DNA of the CDR3: TGTGCCAGCAGTTACGAGAAAAGGGATGCGGAGACCCAGTACTTC.

J is TRBJ2-1 and V is TRBV4-3; D gene ambiguous. V shed 4 bases and J shed 10 bases, with 14 bases lying between them. CDR3 length: 13 residues. The germline V gene has CDR1 LGHNA and CDR2 YSLEER. The CDR3: CASSPPMVGEQFF. The CDR3 region has the DNA TGCGCCAGCAGCCCCCCCATGGTAGGAGAGCAGTTCTTC.

This sequence joins TRBV25-1 and TRBJ1-5; no definite D call. The CDR3 is 13 amino acids. V lost 4 bases, J lost 6 bases, and 10 bases lay in between. Germline V gives CDR1 MGHDK, CDR2 SYGVNS. The chain's CDR3 is CASSGLGPQPQHF. The CDR3 DNA follows: TGTGCCAGCAGTGGACTTGGGCCTCAGCCCCAGCATTTT. Full variable domain (outside the CDR3, taken from reference TRBV25-1 and TRBJ1-5): EADIYQTPRYLVIGTGKKITLECSQTMGHDKMYWYQQDPGMELHLIHYSYGVNSTEKGDLSSESTVSRIRTEHFPLTLESARPSHTSQYLCASSGLGPQPQHFGDGTRLSIL.

The rearrangement links TRBV7-3 to TRBJ2-2; tentative D call: TRBD1 (6 bases). The CDR3 sequence is 17 residues long. Between the trimmed V and J ends, which lost 1 base and 6 bases, there was a span of 18 bases. Germline loops: CDR1 SGHTA, CDR2 FQGTGA. CDR3 in amino acids: CASSLRSGQNGAGELFF. CDR3 sequence (DNA): TGTGCCAGCAGCTTAAGGTCCGGACAGAATGGTGCCGGGGAGCTGTTTTTT. The whole variable domain, filled in from reference TRBV7-3 and TRBJ2-2, reads GAGVSQTPSNKVTEKGKYVELRCDPISGHTALYWYRQSLGQGPEFLIYFQGTGAADDSGLPNDRFFAVRPEGSVSTLKIQRTERGDSAVYLCASSLRSGQNGAGELFFGEGSRLTVL.

The chain is built from TRBV20-1 and TRBJ2-1, with D unresolved. This CDR3 comprises 10 residues. Germline CDR1 and CDR2: DFQATT and SNEGSKA (reference sequence). V was cut by 5 bases and J by 7 bases, with 6 bases left in between. The CDR3 region has the DNA TGCAGTGCTGCCATTAATGAGCAGTTCTTC. This encodes CSAAINEQFF.

This chain joins TRBV18 and TRBJ1-1, with TRBD1 matching over 10 bases. The CDR3 has 13 residues. Trimming removed 2 bases from V and 6 bases from J; junction bases left unmatched: 0. Germline CDR1 reads KGHSH; CDR2 reads LQKENI. The CDR3 here is CASSPGTGAEAFF. The CDR3 DNA is TGTGCCAGCTCACCAGGGACAGGGGCTGAAGCTTTCTTT.

The CDR3, as DNA: TGTGCCAGCAATTCAGCGGGGGGCCACACAGATACGCAGTATTTT. Translated, it gives CASNSAGGHTDTQYF. The rearrangement uses TRBV21-1 and TRBJ2-3; whether TRBD2, the table's D call, matches the DNA was not checked. TRBV21-1 is recorded as a pseudogene. The CDR3 sequence is 15 residues long.

The chain employs TRBV7-2 and TRBJ2-1, with D possibly TRBD1 on 6 matching bases. Trimming cost V 5 bases and J 8 bases, with 10 bases left between them. CDR1 is SGHTA and CDR2 is FQGNSA in the germline V gene. There are 12 residues in the CDR3. The CDR3 sequence is CASSLQGYEQFF. The CDR3 DNA reads TGTGCCAGCAGCCTACAGGGCTATGAGCAGTTCTTC.

V usage is TRBV15 and J usage is TRBJ2-1, with TRBD2 matching over 11 bases. V dropped 7 bases and J dropped 3; count of bases not matched to a gene: 2. Germline-derived CDR1 and CDR2 are LNHNV and YYDKDF (reference sequence). The CDR3 consists of 14 residues. The CDR3 loop reads CATKGLAVYNEQFF. In nucleotides, the CDR3 is TGTGCCACCAAGGGACTAGCGGTCTACAATGAGCAGTTCTTC.

The chain is built from TRBV9 and TRBJ2-2; D remains unclear. Trimming stripped 0 bases from V and 1 base from J, with 4 bases between. The CDR3 runs to 14 residues. Germline CDR1 is SGDLS and CDR2 is YYNGEE. The CDR3 sequence: CASSVDWNTGELFF. DNA of the CDR3: TGTGCCAGCAGCGTAGACTGGAACACCGGGGAGCTGTTTTTT.

The CDR3 nucleotides read TGTGCCAGTAGTAATCTGGGAACCACTGAAGCTTTCTTT. Its translation: CASSNLGTTEAFF. The rearrangement links TRBV19 to TRBJ1-1; D is unclear. The CDR3 length is 13 residues. Germline CDR1 LNHDA, CDR2 SQIVND (reference sequence). Trimming took off 4 bases at V and 4 bases at J, with 10 bases between the two ends. Complete variable domain (other parts from reference TRBV19 and TRBJ1-1): DGGITQSPKYLFRKEGQNVTLSCEQNLNHDAMYWYRQDPGQGLRLIYYSQIVNDFQKGDIAEGYSVSREKKESFPLTVTSAQKNPTAFYLCASSNLGTTEAFFGQGTRLTVV.

This rearrangement joins TRBV19 to TRBJ1-3; 10 bases line up with TRBD1. This CDR3 is built from 17 residues. J was trimmed by 5 bases and V by 3 bases; bases with no gene match: 10. Germline CDR1 LNHDA, CDR2 SQIVND (reference sequence). The CDR3 nucleotides read TGTGCCAGTAGTATCCTGCCGGGACAGGGGACTCGAAACACCATATATTTT. Amino acids: CASSILPGQGTRNTIYF.

The chain employs TRBV29-1 and TRBJ2-7, with D maybe TRBD2 (5 bases). Germline V gene sequence: CDR1 SQVTM, CDR2 ANQGSEA. The V end lost 3 bases, the J end lost 2 bases, and 14 bases lay between the germline ends. The CDR3 runs 14 residues. CDR3 loop: CSVEIGGETYEQYF. As DNA, the CDR3 is TGCAGCGTTGAGATCGGAGGAGAGACCTACGAGCAGTACTTC.

This sequence joins TRBV6-5 and TRBJ1-5, with no clear D. V was pared by 2 bases and J by 4 bases, with 9 bases between. Germline CDR1 MNHEY, CDR2 SVGAGI. The CDR3 runs to 14 residues. The CDR3 protein is CASSYAGQNQPQHF. CDR3 coding DNA: TGTGCCAGCAGTTACGCAGGCCAAAATCAGCCCCAGCATTTT.

The genes are TRBV6-5 and TRBJ1-3; no clear D gene. The V end lost 6 bases, the J end lost 2 bases, and 11 bases lay between the germline ends. This CDR3 is 14 amino acids long. The germline V gene has CDR1 MNHEY and CDR2 SVGAGI. As DNA, the CDR3 is TGTGCCAGCAGCGGAATTTTGCCTGGAAACACCATATATTTT. Its protein is CASSGILPGNTIYF.

This chain joins TRBV27 and TRBJ2-7; D call uncertain. Germline V lookup: CDR1 MNHEY, CDR2 SMNVEV (reference sequence). This CDR3 has 14 amino acids. V was cut by 6 bases and J by 2 bases, with 14 bases left in between. The CDR3 loop is CASRLGVRTYEQYF. In nucleotides, the CDR3 is TGTGCCAGCAGATTAGGAGTTCGAACCTACGAGCAGTACTTC.

The CDR3 region has the DNA TGTGCCAGCAGCTTAGCCAGCAGGGGCCCTGGAAACACCATATATTTT. It translates to CASSLASRGPGNTIYF. The chain combines TRBV7-8 with TRBJ1-3, with TRBD1 as a possible D gene (6 bases). The CDR3 extends over 16 amino acids. Deletions cut 0 bases from V and 2 bases from J, with 11 bases between. Germline V gene sequence: CDR1 SGHVS, CDR2 FQNEAQ.

This chain connects TRBV10-3 to TRBJ1-1; 8 nucleotides agree with TRBD1. The V gene's germline CDR1 is ENHRY and CDR2 SYGVKD. The V segment lost 7 bases and the J segment 3 bases; nucleotides outside the gene matches: 1. The CDR3 loop spans 12 amino acids. For the CDR3, the DNA is TGTGCCATCAAGGACAGGGACACTGAAGCTTTCTTT. This codes for CAIKDRDTEAFF.

The rearrangement uses TRBV19 and TRBJ2-6; D is ambiguous. The CDR3 is made up of 15 amino acids. V was cut by 3 bases and J by 1 base, with 7 bases left in between. Germline-derived CDR1 and CDR2 are LNHDA and SQIVND (reference sequence). For the CDR3, the DNA is TGTGCCAGTAGTATTCTGCTGTCTGGGGCCAACGTCCTGACTTTC. As protein: CASSILLSGANVLTF.

The chain couples TRBV6-5 to TRBJ1-5; the match to TRBD1 covers 7 bases. The CDR3 runs to 15 residues. V dropped 6 bases and J dropped 10; count of bases not matched to a gene: 15. Germline V gene sequence: CDR1 MNHEY, CDR2 SVGAGI. The CDR3 nucleotides are TGTGCCAGCAGCTGGGACAGACTTCCGGGGTCTCCCCAGCATTTT. Amino acid sequence: CASSWDRLPGSPQHF.

The rearrangement joins TRBV7-3 to TRBJ2-2, with 13 nucleotides matching TRBD2. CDR3 size: 16 residues. V dropped 6 bases and J dropped 6; count of bases not matched to a gene: 7. Per germline, CDR1 SGHTA and CDR2 FQGTGA. The CDR3, as DNA: TGTGCCAGCAGTCCTACTAGCGGGAGGGCCCCCGGGGAGCTGTTTTTT. The encoded protein is CASSPTSGRAPGELFF.

V usage is TRBV30 and J usage is TRBJ1-1; 8 nucleotides line up with TRBD1. CDR3 size: 15 residues. Germline V gives CDR1 GTSNPN, CDR2 SVGIG (reference sequence). The V gene end was trimmed by 2 bases and the J gene end by 1 base; junction bases not matched to a gene: 6. CDR3 sequence: CAWSLWDRTNTEAFF. The CDR3 DNA sequence: TGTGCCTGGAGTCTCTGGGACAGGACGAACACTGAAGCTTTCTTT.

The rearrangement joins TRBV7-3 to TRBJ2-2; D is ambiguous. The V end lost 5 bases, the J end lost 1 base, and 8 bases lay between the germline ends. Germline V gives CDR1 SGHTA, CDR2 FQGTGA. This CDR3 is built from 14 residues. CDR3 nucleotide sequence: TGTGCCAGCAGCCCGGACGGGAACACCGGGGAGCTGTTTTTT. Translating gives CASSPDGNTGELFF. Based on the CDR3 plus reference TRBV7-3 and TRBJ2-2, the full variable domain is GAGVSQTPSNKVTEKGKYVELRCDPISGHTALYWYRQSLGQGPEFLIYFQGTGAADDSGLPNDRFFAVRPEGSVSTLKIQRTERGDSAVYLCASSPDGNTGELFFGEGSRLTVL.

The rearrangement uses TRBV7-3 and TRBJ1-3, with TRBD1 as a possible D gene (6 bases). V was pared by 1 base and J by 4 bases, with 11 bases between. The germline gives CDR1 SGHTA, CDR2 FQGTGA. This CDR3 is built from 15 residues. The CDR3 region is CASSLNSGDGNTIYF. In DNA, the CDR3 is TGTGCCAGCAGCTTAAATTCAGGGGACGGAAACACCATATATTTT.

This clone was counted only a few times. V is TRBV28 and J is TRBJ1-1, with D uncertain. V was cut by 5 bases and J by 3 bases, with 10 bases left in between. Looked up from germline, CDR1 is MDHEN and CDR2 is SYDVKM. The length of the CDR3 is 13 residues. CDR3 sequence: CASSPRYHTEAFF. The CDR3 DNA is TGTGCCAGCAGTCCCCGATACCACACTGAAGCTTTCTTT. Looking up the rest from reference TRBV28 and TRBJ1-1 gives the full variable domain: DVKVTQSSRYLVKRTGEKVFLECVQDMDHENMFWYRQDPGLGLRLIYFSYDVKMKEKGDIPEGYSVSREKKERFSLILESASTNQTSMYLCASSPRYHTEAFFGQGTRLTVV.

The rearrangement links TRBV18 to TRBJ2-2; 7 positions match TRBD1. The CDR3 covers 17 residues. The V segment lost 3 bases and the J segment 7 bases; nucleotides outside the gene matches: 14. Germline loops: CDR1 KGHSH, CDR2 LQKENI. CDR3 nucleotide sequence: TGTGCCAGCTCACCGAAACAGGGGTTATATGTCGGCGGGGAGCTGTTTTTT. Translation gives CASSPKQGLYVGGELFF.

This clone was seen a handful of times. The genes are TRBV6-5 and TRBJ1-2, with a possible D match to TRBD1 (5 bases). Trimming removed 6 bases from V and 4 bases from J, with 15 bases in between. CDR3 length: 14 residues. Germline V lookup: CDR1 MNHEY, CDR2 SVGAGI. For the CDR3, the DNA is TGTGCCAGCAGGTCGCCTAGGGGTCCCTATGGCTACACCTTC. Translated, it gives CASRSPRGPYGYTF.